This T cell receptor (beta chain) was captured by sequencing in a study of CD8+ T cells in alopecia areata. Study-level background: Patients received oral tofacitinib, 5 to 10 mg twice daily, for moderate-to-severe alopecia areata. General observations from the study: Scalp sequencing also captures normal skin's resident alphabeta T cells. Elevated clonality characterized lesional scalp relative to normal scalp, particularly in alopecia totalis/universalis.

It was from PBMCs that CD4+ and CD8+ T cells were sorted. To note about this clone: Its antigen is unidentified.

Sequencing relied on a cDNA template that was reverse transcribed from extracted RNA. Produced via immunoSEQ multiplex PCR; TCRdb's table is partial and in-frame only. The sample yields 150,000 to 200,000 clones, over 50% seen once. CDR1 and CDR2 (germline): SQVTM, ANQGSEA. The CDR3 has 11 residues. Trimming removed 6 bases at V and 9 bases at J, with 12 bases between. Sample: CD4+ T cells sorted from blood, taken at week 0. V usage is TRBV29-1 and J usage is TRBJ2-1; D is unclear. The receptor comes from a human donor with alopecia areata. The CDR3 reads CSVPTAAEQFF. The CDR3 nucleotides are TGCAGCGTCCCGACGGCCGCTGAGCAGTTCTTC.